The next 10 T cell receptor beta chains were all read from a single sample in a study of human T cells and chemical hapten exposure. TCRdb re-called the RACE reads through MiXCR, storing one row per CDR3 protein. The data show approximately 100,000 distinct CDR3 sequences, roughly 10% seen once. Described time point: patch test 2, 6 weeks after DPC sensitization. Treatment reported: therapeutic diphenylcyclopropenone sensitization with weekly scalp DPC. This material consisted of whole blood, taken in connection with sensitization to the hapten diphenylcyclopropenone (DPC). The receptor source for this set is a middle-aged woman with alopecia areata. Some clones in this sample may be carry-over from other donors' samples.

This sequence joins TRBV19 and TRBJ1-1; 8 bases are a match to TRBD1. J was trimmed by 0 bases and V by 5 bases; bases with no gene match: 11. Germline-derived CDR1 and CDR2 are LNHDA and SQIVND (reference sequence). The CDR3 totals 17 residues. The CDR3 DNA reads TGTGCCAGTAGTCTACTCGGGACAGGCTACATGAACACTGAAGCTTTCTTT. Translating gives CASSLLGTGYMNTEAFF.

The table lists this clonotype with a few counts. The rearrangement links TRBV28 to TRBJ1-1; D gene uncertain. Germline CDR1 is MDHEN and CDR2 is SYDVKM. The CDR3 length is 13 residues. The V end lost 4 bases, the J end lost 4 bases, and 10 bases lay between the germline ends. The CDR3 bases are TGTGCCAGCAGTTACGGGGTGGGCACTGAAGCTTTCTTT. Its translation: CASSYGVGTEAFF.

A few counts support this clonotype. The V and J genes are TRBV7-2 and TRBJ2-7; 9 bases are a match to TRBD1. V shed 5 bases, J shed 2 bases, and the junction held 4 bases outside the gene matches. The germline V gene encodes CDR1 SGHTA and CDR2 FQGNSA. The CDR3 extends over 14 amino acids. CDR3 bases: TGTGCCAGCAGCCCTCGACAGGGGGCCTACGAGCAGTACTTC. Protein product: CASSPRQGAYEQYF.

This chain joins TRBV7-2 and TRBJ2-5, with 7 bases that match TRBD2. This CDR3 has 14 amino acids. The V gene's germline CDR1 is SGHTA and CDR2 FQGNSA. Trimming cost V 5 bases and J 0 bases; bases outside gene matches: 3. The CDR3 DNA follows: TGTGCCAGCAGCCCCGGGGGGAACCAAGAGACCCAGTACTTC. It encodes CASSPGGNQETQYF.

The chain carries TRBV6-5 and TRBJ2-2; TRBD1 agrees at 7 bases. V lost 7 bases, J lost 1 base, and 6 bases stayed unmatched. The CDR3 spans 15 residues. Germline V gives CDR1 MNHEY, CDR2 SVGAGI. The CDR3 DNA reads TGTGCCAGCATGAGAGGGGGCCGGAACACCGGGGAGCTGTTTTTT. This gives the protein CASMRGGRNTGELFF.

This clonotype was observed a few times. V and J are TRBV29-1 and TRBJ2-1, with no clear D. The CDR3 sequence is 14 residues long. Germline loops: CDR1 SQVTM, CDR2 ANQGSEA. The V end was cut by 3 bases, the J end by 1 base, with 10 bases between. CDR3 residues: CSVEAGFSYNEQFF. The CDR3 DNA reads TGCAGCGTTGAGGCAGGTTTTTCCTACAATGAGCAGTTCTTC.

This clonotype was picked up a small number of times. CDR3 sequence reads: CASSMGQGNGYTF. CDR3 nucleotides: TGTGCCAGTAGTATGGGACAGGGAAATGGCTACACCTTC. The chain is built from TRBV19 and TRBJ1-2; 9 bases agree with TRBD1. There are 13 residues in the CDR3. Germline CDR1 reads LNHDA; CDR2 reads SQIVND (reference sequence). V trimming: 3 bases; J trimming: 6 bases; junction bases outside the gene matches: 2.

The rearrangement links TRBV20-1 to TRBJ2-5; TRBD2 is a possible D gene (6 bases). Trimming stripped 3 bases from V and 5 bases from J, with 19 bases between. CDR1 and CDR2 from the germline V gene are DFQATT and SNEGSKA (reference sequence). The CDR3 is 15 residues long. The CDR3 reads CSASFRGTLRETQYF. As DNA, the CDR3 is TGCAGTGCTAGTTTTCGGGGGACCCTCCGGGAGACCCAGTACTTC.

This clonotype was counted many times. The J gene is TRBJ1-4, the V gene TRBV7-9, with D unresolved. Germline CDR1 reads SEHNR; CDR2 reads FQNEAQ (reference sequence). V lost 8 bases, J lost 4 bases, and 17 bases lay in between. This CDR3 is 15 amino acids long. CDR3 in amino acids: CASSSSRRFNEKLFF. CDR3 coding DNA: TGTGCCAGCTCGTCGTCCCGACGGTTTAATGAAAAACTGTTTTTT.

The chain joins TRBV6-2 or TRBV6-3 to TRBJ2-3, with D tentatively TRBD2 (6 bases). The V gene lost 1 base and the J gene lost 1 base, with 9 bases spanning the gap. Germline V gives CDR1 MNHEY, CDR2 SVGEGT. The CDR3 length is 15 residues. The CDR3 protein is CASSYWGLGTDTQYF. Written as DNA, the CDR3 is TGTGCCAGCAGTTACTGGGGACTTGGCACAGATACGCAGTATTTT.